These 8 T cell receptor beta chains share one sample of origin, sequenced in a study of early T cells in non-severe SARS-CoV-2 infection. TCRdb used MiXCR to reprocess the 5' RACE reads, holding one entry per CDR3 protein. This table has tens of thousands of distinct CDR3 sequences, about an eighth appearing once. The specimen was whole blood. The source is an adult who was a healthcare worker with PCR-confirmed SARS-CoV-2 infection or an uninfected control (not recorded which).

In its sample, this clonotype was seen many times. The rearrangement links TRBV2 to TRBJ1-2; D unresolved. CDR1 and CDR2 from the germline V gene are SNHLY and FYNNEI. The CDR3 contains 11 residues. V lost 8 bases to trimming and J lost 7 bases, with 11 bases between them. The CDR3 region is CASRGASGYTF. The CDR3 DNA reads as TGTGCCAGCCGCGGCGCGTCTGGCTACACCTTC.

V is TRBV2 and J is TRBJ1-2; no reliable D call. The germline V and J ends were trimmed by 6 bases and 4 bases, with 6 bases remaining between them. The CDR3 consists of 11 residues. Germline loops: CDR1 SNHLY, CDR2 FYNNEI. The chain's CDR3 is CASRDGYGYTF. Written as DNA, the CDR3 is TGTGCCAGCAGAGATGGCTATGGCTACACCTTC.

This clonotype has more than one count but fewer than ten. V and J are TRBV20-1 and TRBJ2-3, with 8 bases identical to TRBD2. The ends lost 4 bases at V and 3 bases at J; junction bases unmatched: 9. The germline V gene encodes CDR1 DFQATT and CDR2 SNEGSKA (reference sequence). The CDR3 runs 15 residues. In nucleotides, the CDR3 is TGCAGTGCTACTGGAGTAGCGGGACCTACAGATACGCAGTATTTT. The encoded protein is CSATGVAGPTDTQYF.

The J gene is TRBJ2-2, the V gene TRBV5-1; TRBD2 matches at 8 bases. Trimming cost V 5 bases and J 3 bases; bases outside gene matches: 9. There are 16 residues in the CDR3. Germline assignment: CDR1 SGHRS and CDR2 YFSETQ. The CDR3 loop reads CASRNGRGADTGELFF. In nucleotides, the CDR3 is TGCGCCAGCAGGAATGGGCGGGGGGCCGACACCGGGGAGCTGTTTTTT.

This clonotype was recorded at least ten times. This sequence joins TRBV19 and TRBJ2-3, with 7 positions matching TRBD2. The CDR3 is 13 residues long. CDR1 and CDR2 (germline): LNHDA, SQIVND (reference sequence). The V and J ends lost 9 bases and 1 base, in that order; junction bases with no gene match: 4. The CDR3 DNA sequence: TGTGCCAGCGGTGGGGGGGGCACAGATACGCAGTATTTT. It specifies CASGGGGTDTQYF.

This clonotype was found many times. This chain connects TRBV11-2 to TRBJ1-4; D unclear. CDR3 length: 13 amino acids. Germline lookup yields CDR1 SGHAT and CDR2 FQNNGV. The germline V and J ends were trimmed by 5 bases and 8 bases, with 12 bases remaining between them. The CDR3 sequence is CASSRVSAEKLFF. CDR3 bases: TGTGCCAGCAGCCGTGTCAGCGCCGAAAAACTGTTTTTT.

This chain uses TRBV2 with TRBJ1-1; D remains ambiguous. Germline CDR1 and CDR2: SNHLY and FYNNEI. This CDR3 has 13 amino acids. Deletions cut 3 bases from V and 6 bases from J, with 11 bases between. The CDR3, as DNA: TGTGCCAGCAGTGAGGGCCCGAGGGCTGAAGCTTTCTTT. This gives the protein CASSEGPRAEAFF.

There are many counts of this clonotype. V gene TRBV4-1 combines with J gene TRBJ2-1; possibly TRBD2 for D (6 bases). The CDR3 totals 15 residues. Germline loops: CDR1 MGHRA, CDR2 YSYEKL. V was trimmed by 1 base and J by 2 bases, leaving 9 bases between them. The CDR3 sequence: CASSQGGAAYNEQFF. The CDR3, as DNA: TGCGCCAGCAGCCAAGGCGGGGCCGCCTACAATGAGCAGTTCTTC.